The T cell receptor (beta chain) under discussion was sequenced for a study of human T cells and chemical hapten exposure. This clonotype was detected only a few times. It was the library that attached unique molecular identifiers to individual cDNA molecules. From the RACE reads, TCRdb called clonotypes with MiXCR, one entry per CDR3 protein. There are 250,000 or so distinct CDR3 sequences in the sample; 7% to 10% occur only once, and 2% to 3% lies in the top ten. The germline gives CDR1 SGHRS, CDR2 YFSETQ. The CDR3 spans 12 residues. V gave up 1 base and J gave up 7 bases, with 5 bases separating them. The time point was: pre-sensitization, week 0. Treatment specified: therapeutic diphenylcyclopropenone sensitization with weekly scalp DPC.

This chain links TRBV5-1 with TRBJ2-2, with TRBD1 as a possible D gene (5 bases). The clonotype was recovered from a woman aged 40 to 50 with alopecia areata. Some clones in this sample may be carry-over from other donors' samples. This specimen was whole blood, taken in connection with sensitization to the hapten diphenylcyclopropenone (DPC). CDR3 region: CASSLQGGELFF. In DNA, the CDR3 is TGCGCCAGCAGCTTGCAGGGCGGGGAGCTGTTTTTT.